The text below deals with one T cell receptor (beta chain). Its antigen is undetermined. The library came from three nested PCR rounds adapted from ARM-PCR protocols. TCRdb reprocessed the multiplex PCR reads with MiXCR, giving one entry per CDR3 protein. The table shows over 100,000 distinct CDR3 sequences, with 75% occurring only once. The CDR3 has 13 amino acids. The germline CDR1 and CDR2 sequences are DFQATT and SNEGSKA (reference sequence). V was cut by 2 bases and J by 11 bases, with 16 bases left in between. The entry originates in a study of tumor and adjacent non-tumor tissue in lung cancer. In the study overall: Stage I to III disease affected roughly 10 men and about five women aged roughly 31 to 85. About 4.17 million productive TCRbeta reads were obtained per sample on average.

Overall study findings and caveats: TCR diversity was significantly greater in tumor than normal lung tissue. In normal lung, the top 100 clones were significantly more dominant than in tumor.

RNA was extracted from bulk tissue without any cell sorting. This sequence joins TRBV20-1 and TRBJ2-1; D ambiguous. The sequence came from an older woman with non-small cell lung cancer. Sequences were obtained from lung tumor tissue. The CDR3 is CSARMDQYNKQFF. CDR3 DNA: TGCAGTGCTAGAATGGACCAATACAACAAGCAGTTCTTC.